The text below deals with one T cell receptor beta chain. The sample originates from a study of blood T cell repertoires in COVID-19. Study at large: Acute and convalescent COVID-19 samples came from the United States, Italy and Spain. T cells, B-cell-depleted T cells, or PBMCs supplied cDNA or gDNA.

Method: immunoSEQ multiplex PCR; TCRdb's copy keeps in-frame clones and lacks some. The sample includes around 97,000 clones, about 87% seen only once; the top ten take roughly 14%. V lost 3 bases to trimming and J lost 6 bases; unmatched junction nucleotides: 4. The CDR3 has 15 residues. In germline, CDR1 is SGHTA, CDR2 FQGNSA. Input material: peripheral blood. The chain employs TRBV7-2 and TRBJ2-1; TRBD2 agrees at 11 bases. This receptor was obtained from a human donor in a cohort sampled during active COVID-19. CDR3 nucleotide sequence: TGTGCCAGCAGCTTCGTAGCGGGGGGGCCCAATGAGCAGTTCTTC. Protein sequence: CASSFVAGGPNEQFF.